A single sample is the source of the 18 T cell receptor beta chains below, sequenced in a study of spatial heterogeneity in lung cancer. Time point denoted: blood at routine non-recurrence follow-up after resection. TCRdb re-analysed the 5' RACE reads in MiXCR, keeping a single row per CDR3 protein. The sample carries approximately 110,000 distinct CDR3 sequences, approximately 11% recorded once. Source: PBMCs, taken at follow-up. Source of these receptors: a female donor with early-stage non-small cell lung cancer.

This clonotype was found many times. CDR3 loop: CSARGTYTDTQYF. The CDR3 nucleotides read TGCAGTGCTAGGGGGACATACACAGATACGCAGTATTTT. The chain recombines TRBV20-1 with TRBJ2-3, with D tentatively TRBD1 (6 bases). Trimming removed 3 bases at V and 2 bases at J, with 9 bases between. CDR1 and CDR2 from the germline V gene are DFQATT and SNEGSKA (reference sequence). The CDR3 loop spans 13 amino acids.

Comments on this clonotype: At one of its ends the junction is not consistent with the germline gene, which may arise from a read error. The rearrangement links TRBV28 to TRBJ2-3; D tentatively reads TRBD1 or TRBD2 (5 bases each). This CDR3 has 15 residues. Germline CDR1 reads MDHEN; CDR2 reads SYDVKM. The CDR3 sequence: CASSLQARGTDMQYF. DNA of the CDR3: TGTGCCAGCAGTTTACAGGCACGGGGCACAGATATGCAGTATTTT.

In this sample, this clonotype turned up a few times. DNA for the CDR3: TGCGCCAGCAGCCTAACAGGGGACGCAGATACGCAGTATTTT. Translating it yields CASSLTGDADTQYF. The chain joins TRBV5-1 to TRBJ2-3, with TRBD1 matching 7 bases. Germline V gene sequence: CDR1 SGHRS, CDR2 YFSETQ. The trim removed 4 bases at V and 4 bases at J, leaving 6 bases unmatched. The CDR3 loop spans 14 amino acids.

The rearrangement joins TRBV7-3 to TRBJ2-2, with D perhaps matching TRBD2 (6 bases). Trimming pared 0 bases from V and 6 bases from J, leaving 17 bases between. Germline V gene lookup returns CDR1 SGHTA and CDR2 FQGTGA. This CDR3 region has 17 residues. CDR3 bases: TGTGCCAGCAGCTTAACTAACACCGGCCGGGAGTCCGGGGAGCTGTTTTTT. It yields the protein CASSLTNTGRESGELFF.

The V call is TRBV20-1, the J call TRBJ2-4; 9 nucleotides match TRBD2. After removal of 3 bases from V and 9 bases from J, the junction contained 18 bases not matched to a gene. The germline gives CDR1 DFQATT, CDR2 SNEGSKA (reference sequence). The CDR3 runs to 17 residues. This CDR3 reads CSARDRRLAGVRSIQYF. DNA for the CDR3: TGCAGTGCTAGGGACAGGCGATTAGCGGGAGTACGGTCCATTCAGTACTTC.

The chain recombines TRBV6-1 with TRBJ1-3; 7 nucleotides match TRBD1. The CDR3 spans 12 residues. CDR1 is MNHNS, CDR2 SASEGT, per germline. V lost 4 bases, J lost 8 bases, and 2 bases stayed unmatched. In DNA, the CDR3 is TGTGCCAGCAGTGGCCAGGGGGACACCATATATTTT. This sequence encodes CASSGQGDTIYF.

The chain joins TRBV3-1 to TRBJ1-5; D remains ambiguous. V dropped 4 bases and J dropped 3 bases, with 7 bases sitting between them. This CDR3 contains 13 residues. Per germline, CDR1 LGHDT and CDR2 YNNKEL (reference sequence). For the CDR3, the DNA is TGTGCCAGCAGCCCCAGGATCAATCAGCCCCAGCATTTT. Protein product: CASSPRINQPQHF. Filled out from reference TRBV3-1 and TRBJ1-5, the complete variable domain reads DTAVSQTPKYLVTQMGNDKSIKCEQNLGHDTMYWYKQDSKKFLKIMFSYNNKELIINETVPNRFSPKSPDKAHLNLHINSLELGDSAVYFCASSPRINQPQHFGDGTRLSIL.

This clonotype came up many times. The chain carries TRBV7-9 and TRBJ2-2; no definite D call. The ends were cut back, 5 bases at V and 5 bases at J, with 15 bases in the middle. The germline CDR1 and CDR2 sequences are SEHNR and FQNEAQ (reference sequence). The CDR3 consists of 15 residues. The CDR3 loop is CASSDRGVGTGELFF. DNA for the CDR3: TGTGCCAGCAGCGATCGCGGCGTTGGTACCGGGGAGCTGTTTTTT.

This clonotype occurred many times. J is TRBJ2-2 and V is TRBV7-3; a possible D gene is TRBD2 (5 bases). V lost 0 bases and J lost 3, with 11 bases in between. This CDR3 has 16 residues. Germline V gene lookup returns CDR1 SGHTA and CDR2 FQGTGA. CDR3 sequence reads: CASSLTPGYDTGELFF. CDR3 nucleotide sequence: TGTGCCAGCAGCTTAACCCCGGGGTATGACACCGGGGAGCTGTTTTTT.

This clonotype has only a few counts. This chain uses TRBV20-1 with TRBJ1-6; 9 bases map to TRBD1. V dropped 6 bases and J dropped 9; count of bases not matched to a gene: 6. Germline loops: CDR1 DFQATT, CDR2 SNEGSKA (reference sequence). The CDR3 sequence is 13 residues long. CDR3 loop: CSAIPGQGSPLHF. In DNA form, the CDR3 reads TGCAGTGCAATTCCGGGACAGGGTTCACCCCTCCACTTT.

The chain couples TRBV7-6 to TRBJ1-1, with D uncertain. Per germline, CDR1 SGHVS and CDR2 FNYEAQ. Trimming left V 1 base short and J 0 bases short, with 18 bases between. The CDR3 consists of 18 residues. In DNA, the CDR3 is TGTGCCAGCAGCTTAGAAGGCAGGTATACTCCAGTGAACACTGAAGCTTTCTTT. Its translation: CASSLEGRYTPVNTEAFF.

This clonotype was seen a handful of times. V is TRBV20-1 and J is TRBJ2-1; 9 nucleotides line up with TRBD2. After removal of 0 bases from V and 4 bases from J, the junction contained 7 bases not matched to a gene. Germline CDR1 is DFQATT and CDR2 is SNEGSKA (reference sequence). This CDR3 has 16 residues. The CDR3, as DNA: TGCAGTGCTAGAGATACGGCGGGAGGGCATTACAATGAGCAGTTCTTC. Its translation: CSARDTAGGHYNEQFF.

This clonotype was counted only a few times. This chain connects TRBV20-1 to TRBJ2-5; TRBD2 agrees at 11 bases. CDR3 length: 15 residues. The V gene's germline CDR1 is DFQATT and CDR2 SNEGSKA (reference sequence). V gave up 0 bases and J gave up 4 bases; unmatched junction bases: 4. The CDR3 nucleotides read TGCAGTGCTAGAGATCTTCTAGCGGGAGGAGAGACCCAGTACTTC. Translating gives CSARDLLAGGETQYF.

The chain recombines TRBV19 with TRBJ1-2; D may be TRBD1 (6 bases). Trimming took 2 bases from V and 4 from J, leaving 11 bases between them. The CDR3 spans 14 residues. Germline V CDR1 and CDR2: LNHDA, SQIVND (reference sequence). The CDR3 is CASSIPTGRYGYTF. The CDR3 bases are TGTGCCAGTAGTATACCAACAGGGCGCTATGGCTACACCTTC. The complete variable domain, with remaining parts taken from reference TRBV19 and TRBJ1-2, reads DGGITQSPKYLFRKEGQNVTLSCEQNLNHDAMYWYRQDPGQGLRLIYYSQIVNDFQKGDIAEGYSVSREKKESFPLTVTSAQKNPTAFYLCASSIPTGRYGYTFGSGTRLTVV.

The genes are TRBV4-2 and TRBJ2-2; 11 nucleotides line up with TRBD1. The V gene end was trimmed by 4 bases and the J gene end by 4 bases; junction bases not matched to a gene: 5. Germline-derived CDR1 and CDR2 are LGHNA and YNFKEQ. CDR3 length equals 16 residues. The CDR3 region is CASSRGTGGGTGELFF. CDR3 nucleotide sequence: TGTGCCAGCAGCCGGGGGACAGGGGGAGGCACCGGGGAGCTGTTTTTT.

This clonotype was picked up a small number of times. The V call is TRBV27, the J call TRBJ2-7; D is ambiguous. This CDR3 comprises 14 residues. Between the trimmed V and J ends, which lost 3 bases and 2 bases, there was a span of 11 bases. Germline V CDR1 and CDR2: MNHEY, SMNVEV (reference sequence). CDR3 nucleotides: TGTGCCAGCAGTTTGGGCTGGGGTCCCTACGAGCAGTACTTC. Translated: CASSLGWGPYEQYF.

This clonotype was counted a single time. The CDR3, as DNA: TGTGCCAGCAGCTTACCGGGACAGGGAGCCAAAAACATTCAGTACTTC. Protein sequence: CASSLPGQGAKNIQYF. The V gene is TRBV13, the J gene TRBJ2-4, with 9 bases that match TRBD1. V lost 2 bases, J lost 0 bases, and 2 bases stayed unmatched. Germline-derived CDR1 and CDR2 are PRHDT and FYEKMQ (reference sequence). The CDR3 runs 16 residues.

The chain uses TRBV7-9 and TRBJ2-7; 7 positions match TRBD1. Per the germline V gene, CDR1 is SEHNR and CDR2 is FQNEAQ (reference sequence). V gave up 2 bases and J gave up 5 bases; unmatched junction bases: 9. CDR3 length equals 15 residues. The CDR3: CASSLWTGVSDEQYF. The DNA of the CDR3 is TGTGCCAGCAGCTTATGGACAGGAGTCTCGGACGAGCAGTACTTC.